A single sample is the source of the 21 T cell receptor beta chains below, sequenced in a study of a mutant IDH1 vaccine in newly diagnosed glioma. Time point meaning: baseline, week 1 (first vaccination visit). Described treatment: pre-vaccination baseline after standard-of-care therapy. TCRdb's table, derived via immunoSEQ multiplex PCR, lists solely in-frame clones and lacks some. The sample comprises about 33,000 clones, 70% to 90% of which are singletons, and 4% to 5.5% rests with the top ten. Sequenced here: PBMCs, sampled from a glioma patient treated with radiotherapy, temozolomide or both. The receptor set was obtained from a woman between 40 and 50 years old with glioma.

The chain is built from TRBV6-5 and TRBJ1-1; 9 nucleotides align to TRBD1. This CDR3 contains 15 residues. Germline V gene lookup returns CDR1 MNHEY and CDR2 SVGAGI. Trimming at V came to 4 bases and at J to 6 bases, leaving 9 bases not matched to a gene. As DNA, the CDR3 is TGTGCCAGCAGTTCCAACAGGGGGCGCGGGGCTGAAGCTTTCTTT. Translated, it gives CASSSNRGRGAEAFF.

V usage is TRBV7-2 and J usage is TRBJ2-7; no reliable D call. The CDR3 contains 16 residues. V lost 1 base and J 0 bases, leaving 13 bases between the germline ends. Germline CDR1 is SGHTA and CDR2 is FQGNSA. This CDR3 reads CASSLGPGESSYEQYF. Here the CDR3 DNA reads TGTGCCAGCAGCTTAGGTCCGGGTGAGAGCTCCTACGAGCAGTACTTC.

CDR3 bases: TGTGCCAGCAGTGAAACGGACAGGGGTCAGCCCCAGCATTTT. It is translated as CASSETDRGQPQHF. The chain uses TRBV2 and TRBJ1-5; 9 bases line up with TRBD1. Per germline, CDR1 SNHLY and CDR2 FYNNEI. CDR3 size: 14 residues. J lost 6 bases, V lost 2 bases, and 2 bases had no gene match.

This rearrangement joins TRBV4-1 to TRBJ2-1; TRBD2 agrees at 12 bases. The CDR3 contains 18 residues. Germline CDR1 MGHRA, CDR2 YSYEKL. The V segment lost 1 base and the J segment 6 bases; nucleotides outside the gene matches: 10. CDR3 sequence (DNA): TGCGCCAGCAGCCAAGTGGTAGGACTAGCGGGAAGGGGCAATGAGCAGTTCTTC. Its protein is CASSQVVGLAGRGNEQFF.

CDR3 bases: TGCGCCAGCAGCCAAGGGACAGGGGCTAACTATGGCTACACCTTC. It encodes CASSQGTGANYGYTF. The chain has TRBV4-3 and TRBJ1-2; 9 nucleotides line up with TRBD1. From germline, CDR1 is LGHNA and CDR2 YSLEER. J was trimmed by 0 bases and V by 1 base; bases with no gene match: 0. The CDR3 loop spans 15 amino acids.

Here the CDR3 DNA reads TGCGCCAGCAGGCTAGGGGGCTCCTACGAGCAGTACTTC. Amino acid sequence: CASRLGGSYEQYF. This chain uses TRBV5-1 with TRBJ2-7; a weak D match, TRBD1 (6 bases). From germline, CDR1 is SGHRS and CDR2 YFSETQ. This CDR3 is 13 amino acids long. The germline V and J ends were trimmed by 5 bases and 0 bases, with 9 bases remaining between them.

The V and J genes are TRBV2 and TRBJ1-1, with D unclear. Germline CDR1 is SNHLY and CDR2 is FYNNEI. The CDR3 covers 15 residues. The V gene lost 6 bases and the J gene lost 0 bases, with 14 bases spanning the gap. CDR3 bases: TGTGCCAGCAGCCCAGAGGCATTGATGAACACTGAAGCTTTCTTT. Amino acid sequence: CASSPEALMNTEAFF.

CDR3 DNA: TGTGCCAGCAGATTAGCGGGACCAGGGGAGCTGTTTTTT. Its protein product is CASRLAGPGELFF. The chain recombines TRBV2 with TRBJ2-2; 8 nucleotides agree with TRBD2. J was trimmed by 8 bases and V by 6 bases; bases with no gene match: 5. Per the germline V gene, CDR1 is SNHLY and CDR2 is FYNNEI. This CDR3 comprises 13 residues.

This clone showed up just once. This chain links TRBV6-5 with TRBJ1-3, with a tentative D call TRBD1 (5 bases). CDR3 length: 15 amino acids. Germline lookup yields CDR1 MNHEY and CDR2 SVGAGI. The ends were cut back, 6 bases at V and 0 bases at J, with 12 bases in the middle. DNA of the CDR3: TGTGCCAGCAGCCGTGACAGCTACTCTGGAAACACCATATATTTT. It is translated as CASSRDSYSGNTIYF.

As DNA, the CDR3 is TGTGCCAGCAGTGGCACAGGGAGAACTGAAGCTTTCTTT. Protein sequence: CASSGTGRTEAFF. This chain connects TRBV28 to TRBJ1-1; a possible D gene is TRBD1 (6 bases). The germline V gene has CDR1 MDHEN and CDR2 SYDVKM. CDR3 length: 13 residues. The ends were cut back, 5 bases at V and 5 bases at J, with 12 bases in the middle.

The chain recombines TRBV29-1 with TRBJ1-1; 8 bases map to TRBD1. CDR3 length: 15 residues. The trim removed 7 bases at V and 0 bases at J, leaving 10 bases unmatched. CDR1 SQVTM and CDR2 ANQGSEA come from the germline V gene. CDR3 protein: CSARTTGVMNTEAFF. CDR3 bases: TGCAGCGCTCGAACGACAGGGGTCATGAACACTGAAGCTTTCTTT.

The chain has TRBV9 and TRBJ1-2; D is ambiguous. This CDR3 region has 15 residues. V was pared by 4 bases and J by 8 bases, with 21 bases between. Germline lookup yields CDR1 SGDLS and CDR2 YYNGEE. Here the CDR3 reads CASSPQQQGRGGYTF. The CDR3 nucleotides are TGTGCCAGCAGCCCCCAACAGCAAGGGAGAGGAGGCTACACCTTC. The entire variable domain, with the rest obtained from reference TRBV9 and TRBJ1-2, is as follows: DSGVTQTPKHLITATGQRVTLRCSPRSGDLSVYWYQQSLDQGLQFLIQYYNGEERAKGNILERFSAQQFPDLHSELNLSSLELGDSALYFCASSPQQQGRGGYTFGSGTRLTVV.

The genes are TRBV1 and TRBJ1-2; TRBD1, the table's D call, lacks a check against the DNA. TRBV1 is an annotated pseudogene. The CDR3 contains 16 residues. This chain's CDR3 is CTSSRRQVLVLYGYTF. CDR3 sequence (DNA): TGCACCAGCAGCCGACGACAGGTCCTTGTTCTCTATGGCTACACCTTC.

This chain connects TRBV7-9 to TRBJ2-7; D remains unclear. The CDR3 spans 11 residues. CDR1 is SEHNR and CDR2 is FQNEAQ in the germline V gene (reference sequence). Trimming left V 2 bases short and J 7 bases short, with 6 bases between. The CDR3 DNA follows: TGTGCCAGCAGCTTAATCGGGGAGCAGTACTTC. Residues: CASSLIGEQYF.

V and J are TRBV18 and TRBJ1-2; maybe TRBD1 (5 bases). The CDR3 has 15 residues. Trimming shortened V by 3 bases and J by 5 bases, and 16 bases separated the two germline ends. The germline V gene encodes CDR1 KGHSH and CDR2 LQKENI. CDR3 residues: CASSPPQETVYGYTF. In nucleotides, the CDR3 is TGTGCCAGCTCACCCCCACAGGAAACAGTTTATGGCTACACCTTC.

The CDR3 coding sequence is TGTGCCAGCACGGACAGGGTAATGAGTTCAACTAATGAAAAACTGTTTTTT. Translation: CASTDRVMSSTNEKLFF. The rearrangement uses TRBV2 and TRBJ1-4; 8 nucleotides line up with TRBD1. V lost 7 bases to trimming and J lost 0 bases; unmatched junction nucleotides: 10. The germline CDR1 and CDR2 sequences are SNHLY and FYNNEI. This CDR3 contains 17 residues.

This clone was detected only a few times. The rearrangement joins TRBV2 to TRBJ1-1, with unresolved D. Per germline, CDR1 SNHLY and CDR2 FYNNEI. Trimming pared 4 bases from V and 4 bases from J, leaving 13 bases between. The CDR3 is 14 residues long. CDR3 sequence (DNA): TGTGCCAGCAGTGGAAATCTGAGGGCCACTGAAGCTTTCTTT. It is translated as CASSGNLRATEAFF.

The chain carries TRBV5-1 and TRBJ2-5; no reliable D call. The CDR3 spans 15 residues. Germline V gene data show CDR1 as SGHRS and CDR2 as YFSETQ. Trimming left V 5 bases short and J 7 bases short, with 21 bases between. CDR3 coding DNA: TGCGCCAGCAGAACCGAGACCCGCCTCGGTGGGACCCAGTACTTC. This codes for CASRTETRLGGTQYF.

The V call is TRBV29-1, the J call TRBJ1-2, with a weak D call TRBD1 (5 bases). The CDR3 length is 12 residues. Trimming removed 7 bases from V and 4 bases from J, with 13 bases in between. CDR1 SQVTM and CDR2 ANQGSEA come from the germline V gene. The chain's CDR3 is CSGGPYRYGYTF. CDR3 nucleotide sequence: TGCAGCGGGGGACCATACCGCTATGGCTACACCTTC.

This rearrangement joins TRBV7-8 to TRBJ1-5; no definite D call. The CDR3 runs 12 residues. V gave up 4 bases and J gave up 3 bases, with 4 bases separating them. Looked up from germline, CDR1 is SGHVS and CDR2 is FQNEAQ. The CDR3 region has the DNA TGTGCCAGCAGCTCCAACAATCAGCCCCAGCATTTT. Its protein is CASSSNNQPQHF.

This rearrangement joins TRBV29-1 to TRBJ1-5; D is undetermined. CDR1 is SQVTM and CDR2 is ANQGSEA in the germline V gene. This CDR3 is 13 amino acids long. Trimming removed 6 bases at V and 0 bases at J, with 9 bases between. CDR3 protein: CSVRKDSNQPQHF. CDR3 nucleotide sequence: TGCAGCGTCCGCAAAGATAGCAATCAGCCCCAGCATTTT.